The present TCR beta chain was sequenced within a study of response to subunit inactivated influenza vaccine. The study's findings and limits: After each seasonal influenza vaccination, few new T cells are recruited, the authors suggested.

TCRdb called the RT-PCR reads again in MiXCR, with one record for every CDR3 protein. The sample includes more than 600,000 distinct CDR3 sequences, less than 20% of them seen just once. In the case of this clonotype: The antigen is unknown.

Germline CDR1 and CDR2: SGHDN and FVKESK. Trimming removed 0 bases from V and 6 bases from J, with 6 bases in between. The CDR3 contains 13 residues. This rearrangement joins TRBV14 to TRBJ1-5, with D unclear. This clonotype was obtained from a man aged 50 or older who received an inactivated influenza vaccine. The sequencing here drew on PBMCs from blood, taken more than 4 days after vaccination. In DNA, the CDR3 is TGTGCCAGCAGCCAAGATCTTGGTCAGCCCCAGCATTTT. It translates to CASSQDLGQPQHF.